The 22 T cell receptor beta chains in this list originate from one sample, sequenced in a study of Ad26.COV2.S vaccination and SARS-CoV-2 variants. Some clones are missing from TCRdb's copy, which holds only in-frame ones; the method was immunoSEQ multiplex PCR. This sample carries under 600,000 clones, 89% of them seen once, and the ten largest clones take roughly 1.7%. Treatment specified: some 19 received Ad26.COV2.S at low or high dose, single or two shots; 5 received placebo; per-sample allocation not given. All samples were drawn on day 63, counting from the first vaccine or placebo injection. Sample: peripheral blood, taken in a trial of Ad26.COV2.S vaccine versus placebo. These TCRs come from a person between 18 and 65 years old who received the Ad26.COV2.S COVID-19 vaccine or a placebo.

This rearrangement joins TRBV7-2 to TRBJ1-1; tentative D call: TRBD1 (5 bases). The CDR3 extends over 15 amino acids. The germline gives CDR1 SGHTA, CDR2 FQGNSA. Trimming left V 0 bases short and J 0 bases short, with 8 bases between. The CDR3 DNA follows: TGTGCCAGCAGCTTAGCGGGGACGGTGAACACTGAAGCTTTCTTT. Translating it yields CASSLAGTVNTEAFF.

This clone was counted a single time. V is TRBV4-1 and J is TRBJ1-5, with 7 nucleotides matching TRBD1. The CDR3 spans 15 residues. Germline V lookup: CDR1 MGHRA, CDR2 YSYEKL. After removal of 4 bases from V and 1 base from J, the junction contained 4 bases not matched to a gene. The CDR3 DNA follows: TGCGCCAGCAGCCCATCACAGGGGAGCAATCAGCCCCAGCATTTT. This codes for CASSPSQGSNQPQHF.

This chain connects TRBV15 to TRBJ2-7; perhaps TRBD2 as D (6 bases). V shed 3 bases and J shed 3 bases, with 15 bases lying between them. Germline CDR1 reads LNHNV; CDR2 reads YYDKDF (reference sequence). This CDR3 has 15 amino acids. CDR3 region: CATSRRGSPFYEQYF. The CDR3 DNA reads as TGTGCCACCAGCAGGCGGGGTTCGCCCTTCTACGAGCAGTACTTC.

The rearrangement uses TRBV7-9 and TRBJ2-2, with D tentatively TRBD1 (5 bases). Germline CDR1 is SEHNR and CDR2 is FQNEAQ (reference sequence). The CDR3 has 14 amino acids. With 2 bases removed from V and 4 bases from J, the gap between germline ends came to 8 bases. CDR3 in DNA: TGTGCCAGCAGCTTATCGCAGGGCACCGGGGAGCTGTTTTTT. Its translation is CASSLSQGTGELFF.

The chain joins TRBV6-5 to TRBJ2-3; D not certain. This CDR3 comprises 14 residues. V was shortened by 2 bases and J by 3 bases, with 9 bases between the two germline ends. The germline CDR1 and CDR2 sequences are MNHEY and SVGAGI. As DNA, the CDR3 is TGTGCCAGCAGTTACAGGCTAGAGACAGATACGCAGTATTTT. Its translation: CASSYRLETDTQYF.

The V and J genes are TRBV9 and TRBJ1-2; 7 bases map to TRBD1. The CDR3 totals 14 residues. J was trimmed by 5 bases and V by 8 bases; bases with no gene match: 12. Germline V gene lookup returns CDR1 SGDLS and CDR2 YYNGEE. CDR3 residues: CASSPTGVLYGYTF. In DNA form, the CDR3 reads TGTGCCAGTTCGCCCACAGGGGTCCTTTATGGCTACACCTTC.

The CDR3 region has the DNA TGTGCCAGCAGTTTACAGGGAATGTCCAATCAGCCCCAGCATTTT. This translates into CASSLQGMSNQPQHF. This chain uses TRBV2 with TRBJ1-5, with a weak D call TRBD1 (6 bases). V was cut by 5 bases and J by 3 bases, with 14 bases left in between. The CDR3 has 15 residues. Per the germline V gene, CDR1 is SNHLY and CDR2 is FYNNEI. The whole variable domain, remainder taken from reference TRBV2 and TRBJ1-5, is EPEVTQTPSHQVTQMGQEVILRCVPISNHLYFYWYRQILGQKVEFLVSFYNNEISEKSEIFDDQFSVERPDGSNFTLKIRSTKLEDSAMYFCASSLQGMSNQPQHFGDGTRLSIL.

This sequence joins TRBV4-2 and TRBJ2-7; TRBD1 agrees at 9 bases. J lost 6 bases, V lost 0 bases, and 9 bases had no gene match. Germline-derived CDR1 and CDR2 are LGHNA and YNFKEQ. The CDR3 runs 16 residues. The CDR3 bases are TGTGCCAGCAGCCAAGATCGCGACAGGGGGACGCGCGAGCAGTACTTC. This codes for CASSQDRDRGTREQYF.

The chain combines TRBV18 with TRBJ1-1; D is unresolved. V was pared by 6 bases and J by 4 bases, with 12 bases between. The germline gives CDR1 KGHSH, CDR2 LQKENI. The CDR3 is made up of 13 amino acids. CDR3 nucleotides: TGTGCCAGCTCTAAGGACCCGGGCACTGAAGCTTTCTTT. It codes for CASSKDPGTEAFF. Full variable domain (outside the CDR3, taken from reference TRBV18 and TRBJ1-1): NAGVMQNPRHLVRRRGQEARLRCSPMKGHSHVYWYRQLPEEGLKFMVYLQKENIIDESGMPKERFSAEFPKEGPSILRIQQVVRGDSAAYFCASSKDPGTEAFFGQGTRLTVV.

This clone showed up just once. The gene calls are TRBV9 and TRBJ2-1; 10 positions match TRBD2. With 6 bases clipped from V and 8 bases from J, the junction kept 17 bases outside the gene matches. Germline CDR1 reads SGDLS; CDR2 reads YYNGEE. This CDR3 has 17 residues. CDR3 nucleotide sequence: TGTGCCAGCACCTCGATTACCGGGCTAGCGGGAGTTGATGAGCAGTTCTTC. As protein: CASTSITGLAGVDEQFF.

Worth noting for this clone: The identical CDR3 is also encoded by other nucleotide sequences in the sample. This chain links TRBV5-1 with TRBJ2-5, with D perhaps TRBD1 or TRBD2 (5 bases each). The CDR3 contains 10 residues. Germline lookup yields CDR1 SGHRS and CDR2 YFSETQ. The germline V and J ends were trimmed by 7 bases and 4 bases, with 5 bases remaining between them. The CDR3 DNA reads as TGCGCCAGCGGGGGAGAGACCCAGTACTTC. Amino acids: CASGGETQYF.

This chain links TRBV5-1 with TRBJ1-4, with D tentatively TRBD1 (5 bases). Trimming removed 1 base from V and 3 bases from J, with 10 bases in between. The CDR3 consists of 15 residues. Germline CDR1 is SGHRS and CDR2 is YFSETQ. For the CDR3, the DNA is TGCGCCAGCAGCTTGCACCAAGGGGCTAATGAAAAACTGTTTTTT. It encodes CASSLHQGANEKLFF.

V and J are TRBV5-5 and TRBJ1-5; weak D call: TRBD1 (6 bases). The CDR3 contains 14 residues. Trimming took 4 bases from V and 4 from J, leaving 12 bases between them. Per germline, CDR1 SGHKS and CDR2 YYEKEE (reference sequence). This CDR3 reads CASSAAGANQPQHF. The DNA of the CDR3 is TGTGCCAGCAGCGCCGCAGGGGCTAATCAGCCCCAGCATTTT.

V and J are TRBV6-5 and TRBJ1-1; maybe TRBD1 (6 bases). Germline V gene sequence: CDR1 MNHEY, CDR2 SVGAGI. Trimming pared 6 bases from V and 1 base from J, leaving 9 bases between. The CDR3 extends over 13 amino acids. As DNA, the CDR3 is TGTGCCAGCAGCAGGGGCTCGAACACTGAAGCTTTCTTT. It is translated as CASSRGSNTEAFF.

CDR3 nucleotides: TGTGCCAGCAGCGCCGGTCACAATGAGCAGTTCTTC. The encoded protein is CASSAGHNEQFF. V and J are TRBV7-9 and TRBJ2-1; the D is unclear. The CDR3 sequence is 12 residues long. The germline V gene has CDR1 SEHNR and CDR2 FQNEAQ (reference sequence). The V end lost 5 bases, the J end lost 5 bases, and 7 bases lay between the germline ends.

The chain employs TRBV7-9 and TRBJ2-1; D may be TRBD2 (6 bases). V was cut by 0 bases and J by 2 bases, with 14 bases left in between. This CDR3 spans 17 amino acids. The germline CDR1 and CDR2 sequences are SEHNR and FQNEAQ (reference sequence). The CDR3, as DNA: TGTGCCAGCAGCTTAGCCGGGGGAAGGGAGACCTACAATGAGCAGTTCTTC. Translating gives CASSLAGGRETYNEQFF.

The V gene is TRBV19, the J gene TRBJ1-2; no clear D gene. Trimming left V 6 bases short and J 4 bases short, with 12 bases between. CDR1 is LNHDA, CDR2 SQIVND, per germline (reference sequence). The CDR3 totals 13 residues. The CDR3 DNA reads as TGTGCCAGTAGGCAGCCGTCCTCCTATGGCTACACCTTC. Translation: CASRQPSSYGYTF.

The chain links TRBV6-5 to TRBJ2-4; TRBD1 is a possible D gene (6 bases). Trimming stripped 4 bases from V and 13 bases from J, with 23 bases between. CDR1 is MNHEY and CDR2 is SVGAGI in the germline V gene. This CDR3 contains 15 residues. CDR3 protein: CASSFGINRAAPQYF. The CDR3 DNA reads TGTGCCAGCAGTTTTGGGATAAACAGGGCCGCCCCCCAGTACTTC.

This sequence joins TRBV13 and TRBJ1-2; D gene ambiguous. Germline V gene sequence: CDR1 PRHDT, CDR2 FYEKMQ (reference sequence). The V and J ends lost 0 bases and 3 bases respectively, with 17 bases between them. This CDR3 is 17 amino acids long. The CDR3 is CASSLGPAVESDYGYTF. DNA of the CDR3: TGTGCCAGCAGCTTAGGGCCGGCTGTAGAGAGCGACTATGGCTACACCTTC.

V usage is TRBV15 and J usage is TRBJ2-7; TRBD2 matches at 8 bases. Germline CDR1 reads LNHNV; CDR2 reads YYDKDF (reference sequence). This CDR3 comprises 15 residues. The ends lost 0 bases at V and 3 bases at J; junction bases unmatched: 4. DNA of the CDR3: TGTGCCACCAGCAGAGATTGGGCGGGAGGCTACGAGCAGTACTTC. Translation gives CATSRDWAGGYEQYF.

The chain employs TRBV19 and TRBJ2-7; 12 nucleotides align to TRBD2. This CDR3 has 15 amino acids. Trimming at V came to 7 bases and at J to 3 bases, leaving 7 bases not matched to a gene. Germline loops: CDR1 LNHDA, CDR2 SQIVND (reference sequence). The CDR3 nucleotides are TGTGCCAGTACGGAGGCTAGCGGGGGGGACTACGAGCAGTACTTC. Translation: CASTEASGGDYEQYF. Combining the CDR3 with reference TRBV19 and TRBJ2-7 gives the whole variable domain DGGITQSPKYLFRKEGQNVTLSCEQNLNHDAMYWYRQDPGQGLRLIYYSQIVNDFQKGDIAEGYSVSREKKESFPLTVTSAQKNPTAFYLCASTEASGGDYEQYFGPGTRLTVT.

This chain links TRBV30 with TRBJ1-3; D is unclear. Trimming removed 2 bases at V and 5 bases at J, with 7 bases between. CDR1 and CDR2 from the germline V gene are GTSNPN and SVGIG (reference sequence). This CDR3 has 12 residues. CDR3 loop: CAWSTFRNTIYF. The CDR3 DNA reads TGTGCCTGGAGTACCTTCAGAAACACCATATATTTT. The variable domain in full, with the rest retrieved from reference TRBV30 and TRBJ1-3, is SQTIHQWPATLVQPVGSPLSLECTVEGTSNPNLYWYRQAAGRGLQLLFYSVGIGQISSEVPQNLSASRPQDRQFILSSKKLLLSDSGFYLCAWSTFRNTIYFGEGSWLTVV.